This TCR beta chain emerged from a study of cytomegalovirus exposure and HLA in healthy donors. Germline V gene data show CDR1 as MDHEN and CDR2 as SYDVKM. Unmatched junction bases numbered 5, after V lost 6 bases and J lost 4 bases. The CDR3 spans 15 residues. Vbeta (60) and Jbeta (13) primers were used in the PCR. Here immunoSEQ multiplex PCR was the method, and the copy in TCRdb shows in-frame clones only, minus some. The sample contains roughly 120,000 clones, around 73% of which appear only once. The sample was PBMCs. This chain joins TRBV28 and TRBJ2-3, with 12 bases identical to TRBD1. The receptor was isolated from a man aged 55 to 70 in good health and CMV-seropositive. The CDR3 DNA sequence: TGTGCCAGCAGCGGGACAGGGGGCGGTTCAGATACGCAGTATTTT. It encodes CASSGTGGGSDTQYF.